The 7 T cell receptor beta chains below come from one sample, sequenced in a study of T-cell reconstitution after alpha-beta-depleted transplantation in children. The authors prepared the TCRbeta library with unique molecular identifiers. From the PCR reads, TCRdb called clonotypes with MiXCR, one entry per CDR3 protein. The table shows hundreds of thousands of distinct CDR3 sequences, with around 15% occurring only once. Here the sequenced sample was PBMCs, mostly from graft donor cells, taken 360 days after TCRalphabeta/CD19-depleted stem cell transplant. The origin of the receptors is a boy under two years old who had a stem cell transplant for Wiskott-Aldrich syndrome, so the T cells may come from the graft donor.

CDR3 bases: TGTGCCAGCAGCTTAGCCCCAAGACAGGTTAGGGATACGCAGTATTTT. Its protein product is CASSLAPRQVRDTQYF. This rearrangement joins TRBV7-2 to TRBJ2-3; D might be TRBD1 (6 bases). Germline values: CDR1 SGHTA, CDR2 FQGNSA. This CDR3 is 16 amino acids long. The V end was cut by 0 bases, the J end by 6 bases, with 16 bases between.

The CDR3 protein is CASSRPNTYNEQFF. In nucleotides, the CDR3 is TGTGCCAGCAGCCGACCAAACACCTACAATGAGCAGTTCTTC. The rearrangement joins TRBV5-4 to TRBJ2-1; D is undetermined. The CDR3 contains 14 residues. Germline CDR1 reads SGHNT; CDR2 reads YYREEE (reference sequence). V was clipped by 4 bases and J by 2 bases, with 10 bases between them.

CDR3 coding DNA: TGTGCCACCAGCAGAGTGCAAGAGACCCAGTACTTC. Translated: CATSRVQETQYF. V usage is TRBV15 and J usage is TRBJ2-5, with D unresolved. The CDR3 consists of 12 residues. V was trimmed by 1 base and J by 2 bases, leaving 2 bases between them. Germline V gene sequence: CDR1 LNHNV, CDR2 YYDKDF (reference sequence).

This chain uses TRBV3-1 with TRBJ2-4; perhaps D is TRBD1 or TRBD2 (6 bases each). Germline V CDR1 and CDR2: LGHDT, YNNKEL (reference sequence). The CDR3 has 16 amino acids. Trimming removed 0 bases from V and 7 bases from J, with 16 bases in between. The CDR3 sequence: CASSQEGGTPWNIQYF. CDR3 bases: TGTGCCAGCAGCCAAGAAGGCGGGACACCTTGGAACATTCAGTACTTC.

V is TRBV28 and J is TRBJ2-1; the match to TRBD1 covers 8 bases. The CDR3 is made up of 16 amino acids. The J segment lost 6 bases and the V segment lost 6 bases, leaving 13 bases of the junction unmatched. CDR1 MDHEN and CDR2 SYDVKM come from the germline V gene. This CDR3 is CASRWTGKGAGNEQFF. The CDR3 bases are TGTGCCAGCAGGTGGACAGGGAAGGGGGCTGGCAATGAGCAGTTCTTC.

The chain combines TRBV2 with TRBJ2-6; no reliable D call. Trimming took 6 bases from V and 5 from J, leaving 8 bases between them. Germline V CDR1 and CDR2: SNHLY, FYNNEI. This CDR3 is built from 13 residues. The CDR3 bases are TGTGCCAGCAGCGTAATAAGGGCCAACGTCCTGACTTTC. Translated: CASSVIRANVLTF.

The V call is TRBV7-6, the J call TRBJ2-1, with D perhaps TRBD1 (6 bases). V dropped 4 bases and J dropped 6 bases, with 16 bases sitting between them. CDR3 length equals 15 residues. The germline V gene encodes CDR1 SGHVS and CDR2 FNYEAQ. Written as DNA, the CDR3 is TGTGCCAGCAGCTACCGACAGGCTAAGTTCAATGAGCAGTTCTTC. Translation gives CASSYRQAKFNEQFF.